The 29 T cell receptor beta chains reported below all come from one sample, sequenced in a study of cytomegalovirus exposure and HLA in healthy donors. Primers: 60 Vbeta forward and 13 Jbeta reverse. Sequenced by immunoSEQ multiplex PCR; TCRdb stores in-frame clones only, minus some. The sample has 100,000 to 150,000 clones; around three quarters are singletons. The specimen was PBMCs. The receptor set was obtained from a female donor in good health and CMV-seronegative.

The rearrangement uses TRBV19 and TRBJ2-1; TRBD1 matches at 10 bases. CDR3 length: 16 residues. Germline V gene lookup returns CDR1 LNHDA and CDR2 SQIVND (reference sequence). Germline trimming cut 0 bases from V and 6 bases from J; bases unmatched to any gene: 5. Here the CDR3 reads CASSIDGTGVGNEQFF. The CDR3 DNA reads TGTGCCAGTAGTATAGATGGGACAGGGGTCGGCAATGAGCAGTTCTTC. Drawing the rest from reference TRBV19 and TRBJ2-1, the complete variable domain is DGGITQSPKYLFRKEGQNVTLSCEQNLNHDAMYWYRQDPGQGLRLIYYSQIVNDFQKGDIAEGYSVSREKKESFPLTVTSAQKNPTAFYLCASSIDGTGVGNEQFFGPGTRLTVL.

This clone was recorded a few times. The rearrangement links TRBV10-2 to TRBJ2-3; 9 bases are a match to TRBD2. The CDR3 has 15 residues. V lost 4 bases, J lost 1 base, and 3 bases stayed unmatched. Germline V lookup: CDR1 WSHSY, CDR2 SAAADI. The CDR3 region has the DNA TGCGCCAGCAGTGTGGCGGGAGGGGGCACAGATACGCAGTATTTT. It translates to CASSVAGGGTDTQYF.

The chain uses TRBV11-1 and TRBJ1-3; 8 nucleotides align to TRBD1. The CDR3 is made up of 16 amino acids. Trimming at V came to 4 bases and at J to 0 bases, leaving 5 bases not matched to a gene. Per germline, CDR1 SGHAT and CDR2 FQDESV (reference sequence). CDR3 sequence (DNA): TGTGCCAGCAGCTGGGACAGGAGCCACTCTGGAAACACCATATATTTT. It specifies CASSWDRSHSGNTIYF.

The V call is TRBV19, the J call TRBJ1-5; unclear D gene. Germline assignment: CDR1 LNHDA and CDR2 SQIVND (reference sequence). The CDR3 is 16 amino acids. V was cut by 3 bases and J by 0 bases, with 12 bases left in between. CDR3 nucleotide sequence: TGTGCCAGTAGTATGGGTCGCGGGATTAGCAATCAGCCCCAGCATTTT. It yields the protein CASSMGRGISNQPQHF.

J is TRBJ2-7 and V is TRBV5-1; the match to TRBD2 covers 12 bases. The trim removed 4 bases at V and 1 base at J, leaving 15 bases unmatched. The CDR3 is made up of 19 amino acids. Germline values: CDR1 SGHRS, CDR2 YFSETQ. CDR3 region: CASSSTPGTSGRGSYEQYF. The CDR3 DNA sequence: TGCGCCAGCAGCAGCACACCCGGGACTAGCGGGCGCGGTTCCTACGAGCAGTACTTC.

This clone was detected a few times. The chain links TRBV9 to TRBJ2-2; 11 nucleotides agree with TRBD2. CDR1 SGDLS and CDR2 YYNGEE come from the germline V gene. After removal of 0 bases from V and 8 bases from J, the junction contained 6 bases not matched to a gene. The CDR3 is 16 amino acids. This CDR3 reads CASSVDSGTSGGELFF. DNA of the CDR3: TGTGCCAGCAGCGTAGACTCGGGGACTAGCGGTGGGGAGCTGTTTTTT.

This clone showed up just a few times. The chain employs TRBV6-1 and TRBJ2-7; 9 bases are shared with TRBD2. The CDR3 consists of 17 residues. Trimming cost V 5 bases and J 4 bases; bases outside gene matches: 15. CDR1 is MNHNS and CDR2 is SASEGT in the germline V gene. The chain's CDR3 is CASSQDRLSGSGYEQYF. DNA for the CDR3: TGTGCCAGCAGTCAAGACCGTCTTAGCGGGAGTGGGTACGAGCAGTACTTC.

The chain employs TRBV2 and TRBJ2-1; possibly TRBD2 for D (5 bases). This CDR3 region has 14 residues. The V gene's germline CDR1 is SNHLY and CDR2 FYNNEI. Trimming took off 3 bases at V and 6 bases at J, with 12 bases between the two ends. The CDR3 nucleotides are TGTGCCAGCAGTGAGTTGGAGGAGGCCAATGAGCAGTTCTTC. The encoded protein is CASSELEEANEQFF. The full variable domain, rest sourced from reference TRBV2 and TRBJ2-1, is EPEVTQTPSHQVTQMGQEVILRCVPISNHLYFYWYRQILGQKVEFLVSFYNNEISEKSEIFDDQFSVERPDGSNFTLKIRSTKLEDSAMYFCASSELEEANEQFFGPGTRLTVL.

The gene calls are TRBV4-2 and TRBJ2-3; possible D gene TRBD2, 5 bases. This CDR3 spans 16 amino acids. From germline, CDR1 is LGHNA and CDR2 YNFKEQ. The ends were cut back, 0 bases at V and 0 bases at J, with 10 bases in the middle. The CDR3 is CASSQEFGGSTDTQYF. The CDR3 DNA is TGTGCCAGCAGCCAAGAGTTTGGAGGCAGCACAGATACGCAGTATTTT.

The genes are TRBV4-1 and TRBJ2-1, with 7 bases matching TRBD2. The germline V gene encodes CDR1 MGHRA and CDR2 YSYEKL. The CDR3 is 14 residues long. J gave up 10 bases and V 2 bases, and 8 bases lay outside the gene matches. The CDR3 loop reads CASSQPSGRPEQFF. The CDR3 region has the DNA TGCGCCAGCAGCCAACCTAGCGGACGACCGGAGCAGTTCTTC.

The chain employs TRBV7-9 and TRBJ1-2; D is unclear. Trimming cost V 2 bases and J 4 bases, with 11 bases left between them. Germline CDR1 reads SEHNR; CDR2 reads FQNEAQ (reference sequence). The CDR3 consists of 14 residues. DNA of the CDR3: TGTGCCAGCAGCTTACCCCTACCGTTCTATGGCTACACCTTC. Its translation: CASSLPLPFYGYTF.

The chain combines TRBV7-9 with TRBJ2-7, with D possibly matching TRBD1 (5 bases). Germline V gives CDR1 SEHNR, CDR2 FQNEAQ (reference sequence). CDR3 size: 14 residues. V was clipped by 8 bases and J by 0 bases, with 14 bases between them. The CDR3 DNA reads as TGTGCCAGCCATGGGGCCCTATACTCCTACGAGCAGTACTTC. Amino acids: CASHGALYSYEQYF.

V and J are TRBV5-8 and TRBJ2-3, with 7 bases lining up with TRBD1. V lost 5 bases and J lost 2; bases outside the gene matches: 17. Germline V gives CDR1 SGHTS, CDR2 YDEGEE. The CDR3 has 18 residues. CDR3 sequence reads: CASSRRVAATGNTDTQYF. CDR3 nucleotide sequence: TGTGCCAGCAGTCGTAGGGTAGCCGCGACAGGGAACACAGATACGCAGTATTTT.

J is TRBJ2-1 and V is TRBV4-1, with TRBD2 matching over 7 bases. Germline CDR1 reads MGHRA; CDR2 reads YSYEKL. J lost 5 bases, V lost 1 base, and 5 bases had no gene match. The CDR3 spans 15 residues. The CDR3 is CASSQVPGGNNEQFF. CDR3 in DNA: TGCGCCAGCAGCCAAGTACCGGGGGGAAACAATGAGCAGTTCTTC.

The V gene is TRBV9, the J gene TRBJ1-3; 7 nucleotides agree with TRBD1. The CDR3 runs to 16 residues. After removal of 4 bases from V and 0 bases from J, the junction contained 7 bases not matched to a gene. CDR1 and CDR2 from the germline V gene are SGDLS and YYNGEE. CDR3 sequence: CASSRQGSVSGNTIYF. The CDR3 coding sequence is TGTGCCAGCAGCCGACAGGGCTCTGTCTCTGGAAACACCATATATTTT.

The chain has TRBV6-1 and TRBJ2-7; maybe TRBD1 (6 bases). Trimming cost V 5 bases and J 1 base, with 9 bases left between them. This CDR3 has 13 residues. Per germline, CDR1 MNHNS and CDR2 SASEGT. The CDR3 sequence: CASSLGQSYEQYF. For the CDR3, the DNA is TGTGCCAGCAGTTTAGGACAGTCCTACGAGCAGTACTTC.

The chain joins TRBV19 to TRBJ1-1, with 8 bases lining up with TRBD1. With V trimmed by 3 bases and J by 5 bases, 5 bases remained unmatched. The length of the CDR3 is 14 residues. Germline V gene lookup returns CDR1 LNHDA and CDR2 SQIVND (reference sequence). For the CDR3, the DNA is TGTGCCAGTAGTATTGACAGGGGTTATACTGAAGCTTTCTTT. Translation: CASSIDRGYTEAFF.

V usage is TRBV6-1 and J usage is TRBJ1-3; the D is unclear. This CDR3 comprises 15 residues. V was clipped by 3 bases and J by 4 bases, with 13 bases between them. The V gene's germline CDR1 is MNHNS and CDR2 SASEGT. CDR3: CASSDPTPGGNTIYF. CDR3 in DNA: TGTGCCAGCAGTGATCCGACTCCCGGAGGAAACACCATATATTTT.

This sequence joins TRBV27 and TRBJ2-5; no clear D gene. CDR1 and CDR2 from the germline V gene are MNHEY and SMNVEV (reference sequence). This CDR3 has 16 amino acids. Trimming cost V 3 bases and J 2 bases, with 16 bases left between them. CDR3 DNA: TGTGCCAGCAGTTTGTCGTCTGAGCCCCTACAAGAGACCCAGTACTTC. Residues: CASSLSSEPLQETQYF.

V is TRBV10-3 and J is TRBJ2-1, with 11 positions matching TRBD2. The CDR3 contains 15 residues. CDR1 and CDR2 (germline): ENHRY, SYGVKD. With 6 bases clipped from V and 7 bases from J, the junction kept 8 bases outside the gene matches. CDR3 loop: CAISAQLAGGNEQFF. In DNA form, the CDR3 reads TGTGCCATCAGCGCTCAGCTAGCGGGGGGTAATGAGCAGTTCTTC.

The V gene is TRBV7-9, the J gene TRBJ1-2, with D unclear. The germline gives CDR1 SEHNR, CDR2 FQNEAQ (reference sequence). Trimming pared 4 bases from V and 4 bases from J, leaving 10 bases between. This CDR3 contains 13 residues. As DNA, the CDR3 is TGTGCCAGCAGCTATGACGGACTCTATGGCTACACCTTC. Protein product: CASSYDGLYGYTF.

Only a few counts were recorded for this clone. V usage is TRBV11-3 and J usage is TRBJ2-1; TRBD2 matches 12 bases. Trimming removed 5 bases from V and 7 bases from J; junction bases left unmatched: 6. The CDR3 consists of 15 residues. The V gene's germline CDR1 is SGHNT and CDR2 YENEEA. CDR3: CASSLTSGGGNEQFF. The DNA of the CDR3 is TGTGCCAGCAGCCTGACTAGCGGGGGTGGTAATGAGCAGTTCTTC.

The rearrangement links TRBV2 to TRBJ1-1; perhaps TRBD1 as D (6 bases). Trimming took off 6 bases at V and 3 bases at J, with 11 bases between the two ends. Germline V gene sequence: CDR1 SNHLY, CDR2 FYNNEI. The CDR3 is 13 residues long. CDR3 sequence: CASSGQSYTEAFF. DNA of the CDR3: TGTGCCAGCAGCGGACAGTCTTACACTGAAGCTTTCTTT.

The chain carries TRBV19 and TRBJ1-1; no firm D call. The V gene's germline CDR1 is LNHDA and CDR2 SQIVND (reference sequence). V was trimmed by 1 base and J by 5 bases, leaving 14 bases between them. CDR3 size: 15 residues. CDR3 nucleotides: TGTGCCAGTAGTATAGCAAAGTACCGAGGGACTGAAGCTTTCTTT. It codes for CASSIAKYRGTEAFF. The complete variable domain, with remaining parts taken from reference TRBV19 and TRBJ1-1, reads DGGITQSPKYLFRKEGQNVTLSCEQNLNHDAMYWYRQDPGQGLRLIYYSQIVNDFQKGDIAEGYSVSREKKESFPLTVTSAQKNPTAFYLCASSIAKYRGTEAFFGQGTRLTVV.

The chain has TRBV6-6 and TRBJ2-1; unclear D gene. CDR1 MNHNY and CDR2 SVGAGI come from the germline V gene (reference sequence). V lost 4 bases, J lost 8 bases, and 12 bases lay in between. This CDR3 contains 13 residues. The chain's CDR3 is CASSLVGADEQFF. CDR3 DNA sequence: TGTGCCAGCAGTTTAGTAGGAGCCGATGAGCAGTTCTTC.

The rearrangement uses TRBV7-3 and TRBJ2-2; no clear D gene. Trimming pared 3 bases from V and 7 bases from J, leaving 3 bases between. This CDR3 spans 11 amino acids. CDR1 SGHTA and CDR2 FQGTGA come from the germline V gene. The CDR3, as DNA: TGTGCCAGCAGCTTCGGCGGGGAGCTGTTTTTT. It encodes CASSFGGELFF.

This clone has only one observation. The genes are TRBV27 and TRBJ2-5; TRBD1 agrees at 7 bases. Germline V gives CDR1 MNHEY, CDR2 SMNVEV (reference sequence). The CDR3 length is 12 residues. Trimming at V came to 11 bases and at J to 1 base, leaving 4 bases not matched to a gene. The CDR3 nucleotides are TGTGCCCCAGGGGGTCCCCAAGAGACCCAGTACTTC. It yields the protein CAPGGPQETQYF.

CDR3 residues: CASSKGAEGRLYYEQYF. The CDR3 DNA is TGTGCCAGCAGTAAAGGTGCCGAGGGCAGACTTTACTACGAGCAGTACTTC. The chain carries TRBV7-9 and TRBJ2-7; TRBD2 is a possible D gene (5 bases). The CDR3 runs to 17 residues. The ends were cut back, 6 bases at V and 3 bases at J, with 24 bases in the middle. From germline, CDR1 is SEHNR and CDR2 FQNEAQ (reference sequence).

The CDR3 DNA reads as TGTGCCAGCAGCGTAAAAGCGGGGGGGTTACAAAGTGAGCAGTTCTTC. Translated: CASSVKAGGLQSEQFF. J is TRBJ2-1 and V is TRBV9; 10 bases align to TRBD2. J was trimmed by 9 bases and V by 1 base; bases with no gene match: 10. The germline V gene encodes CDR1 SGDLS and CDR2 YYNGEE. The CDR3 is 16 amino acids.